Listed below are T cell receptor beta chains from one sample, sequenced in a study of blood T cells in healthy people across ages. TCRdb reprocessed the 5' RACE reads via MiXCR and lists one record per CDR3 protein. The table includes about 940,000 distinct CDR3 sequences, approximately 49% detected once. Material: blood. The receptors were gathered from a man aged 25-45 years in good health. The CDR3 runs from the conserved cysteine through the conserved F or W. D genes are given only for firm matches. Clone size is stated in some rows and not others, as once, few, many or a class when expanded.

>TRBJ2-4|NA|TRBV28|NA
TGTGCCAACAGTTCCACTGAACTAGCCAAAAACATTCAGTACTTC
CANSSTELAKNIQYF
>TRBJ2-6|NA|TRBV27|NA
TGTGCCAGCAGTCTCTACCGTCCCTCTGGGGCCAACGTCCTGACTTTC
CASSLYRPSGANVLTF
>TRBJ2-1|NA|TRBV6-2/TRBV6-3|few
TGTGCCAGCAGCCCCCAGCTAGCATACAATGAGCAGTTCTTC
CASSPQLAYNEQFF
>TRBJ1-1|NA|TRBV27|many
TGTGCCAGCCGGCCCAGTTCGGGGGCTGAAGCTTTCTTT
CASRPSSGAEAFF
>TRBJ2-7|NA|TRBV12-3/TRBV12-4|once
TGTGCCAGCAGTCGGAACGTAGGGCCCTACGAGCAGTACTTC
CASSRNVGPYEQYF
>TRBJ2-1|NA|TRBV5-1|NA
TGTGCCAGCAGCCTCGGGACTGACTACAATGAGCAGTTCTTC
CASSLGTDYNEQFF
>TRBJ2-3|TRBD1|TRBV6-1|few
TGTGCCAGCAGACTCACCCGGGGACAGTCAAGTGCAGATACGCAGTATTTT
CASRLTRGQSSADTQYF
>TRBJ1-2|NA|TRBV5-1|NA
TGCGCCAGCAGCTTGGATCTCGGGACCCGATATGGCTACACCTTC
CASSLDLGTRYGYTF
>TRBJ2-6|TRBD2|TRBV9|NA
TGTGCCAGCAGCGCCTTTAGCGGGGGGAACTCTGGGGCCAACGTCCTGACTTTC
CASSAFSGGNSGANVLTF
>TRBJ2-1|NA|TRBV6-1|NA
TGTGCCAGCAGTGAAGACGGTTACAATGAGCAGTTCTTC
CASSEDGYNEQFF
>TRBJ2-1|NA|TRBV12-3/TRBV12-4|few
TGTGCCAGCAGCAACGGACAGTCCTACAATGAGCAGTTCTTC
CASSNGQSYNEQFF
>TRBJ1-1|NA|TRBV4-3|NA
TGCGCCAGCAGCCAAGCAGTATCAGGTGAAGCTTTCTTT
CASSQAVSGEAFF
>TRBJ2-5|NA|TRBV9|many
TGTGCCAGCAGCCGATGGACTGCTCCCCAAGAGACCCAGTACTTC
CASSRWTAPQETQYF
>TRBJ1-1|NA|TRBV20-1|many
TGCAGTGCTAGGCCCCAGGGGCAGGACACTGAAGCTTTCTTT
CSARPQGQDTEAFF
>TRBJ2-3|TRBD2|TRBV20-1|NA
TGCAGTGCTCCCCGGGGGGGGAGGGAAGATACGCAGTATTTT
CSAPRGGREDTQYF
>TRBJ2-7|NA|TRBV25-1|few
TGTGCCAGCAGTGGTGCCAACCGGGGTTCCTACGAGCAGTACTTC
CASSGANRGSYEQYF
>TRBJ1-1|NA|TRBV7-9|NA
TGTGCCAGCAGGGAAAACGCGGGGGAAATGAACACTGAAGCTTTCTTT
CASRENAGEMNTEAFF
>TRBJ1-1|NA|TRBV4-1|NA
TGCGCCAGCAGCAAAAGCGGGGAACTTCGCACTGAAGCTTTCTTT
CASSKSGELRTEAFF
>TRBJ2-7|NA|TRBV20-1|few
TGCAGTGCTAGAGATGCCCCGAGCTCCTACGAGCAGTACTTC
CSARDAPSSYEQYF
>TRBJ1-2|TRBD1|TRBV5-1|NA
TGCGCCAGCAGTCCGGACAGGGTTTACACCTTC
CASSPDRVYTF
>TRBJ2-1|NA|TRBV6-2/TRBV6-3|NA
TGTGCCAGCAGTTACACCCGCTTAGGGCAGTTCTTC
CASSYTRLGQFF
>TRBJ1-5|NA|TRBV28|NA
TGTGCCTTAAGACGTCCGTTAGGTCCACCCCAGCATTTT
CALRRPLGPPQHF
>TRBJ2-6|NA|TRBV3-1|NA
TGTGCCAGCAGCCAAGATTCCACCGAGTTTATAGCCGGGGCCAACGTCCTGACTTTC
CASSQDSTEFIAGANVLTF
>TRBJ2-3|NA|TRBV7-2|once
TGTGCCAGCAGCCCCGGACTTTTCACCAACACAGATACGCAGTATTTT
CASSPGLFTNTDTQYF
>TRBJ1-1|NA|TRBV28|NA
TGTGCCAGCAGTGGCTTGGACGGCACTGAAGCTTTCTTT
CASSGLDGTEAFF
>TRBJ1-2|TRBD1|TRBV11-2|few
TGTGCCAGCAGCGTAGACGGGACAGTAGACTATGGCTACACCTTC
CASSVDGTVDYGYTF
>TRBJ2-6|TRBD2|TRBV5-1|NA
TGCGTCAGCAGCGTGGGATCTAGCGGGGTCGGGGCCAACGTCCTGACTTTC
CVSSVGSSGVGANVLTF
>TRBJ2-3|TRBD2|TRBV7-3|NA
TGTGCCAGCGGACTAGCGGGGCCCACAGATACGCAGTATTTT
CASGLAGPTDTQYF
>TRBJ2-1|TRBD2|TRBV3-1|NA
TGTGCCAGCAGCCCCGGACTAGCGGGCGAATACAATGAGCAGTTCTTC
CASSPGLAGEYNEQFF
>TRBJ2-3|NA|TRBV7-2|NA
TGTGCCAGCAGCACGCAGGATTCTCGCGGGGATACGCAGTATTTT
CASSTQDSRGDTQYF
>TRBJ1-5|NA|TRBV6-2/TRBV6-3|NA
TGTGCCAGCAGTACGCGGACAGTGCTTAATCAGCCCCAGCATTTT
CASSTRTVLNQPQHF
>TRBJ1-5|NA|TRBV12-3/TRBV12-4|NA
TGTGCCAGCAGTTTCACACAGTCTCACAATCAGCCCCAGCATTTT
CASSFTQSHNQPQHF
>TRBJ2-3|NA|TRBV11-3|once
TGTACCAGCACAAGGACGGACCGCACAGATACGCAGTATTTT
CTSTRTDRTDTQYF
>TRBJ2-3|TRBD2|TRBV4-2|many
TGTGCCAGCAGCCAAGATCTGGGCGGGGGGGCAGATACGCAGTATTTT
CASSQDLGGGADTQYF
>TRBJ2-7|NA|TRBV6-2/TRBV6-3|few
TGTGCCAGCAGACCGGCCCTGGGACTCTACGAGCAGTACTTC
CASRPALGLYEQYF
>TRBJ1-5|NA|TRBV6-5|NA
TGTGCCGTCCAGTGGAAGGGCAGGGTGAGGGAGCAGCCCCAGCATTTT
CAVQWKGRVREQPQHF
>TRBJ1-5|NA|TRBV24-1|NA
TGTGCCACCAGTGCCGGCGGAGGTAGCAATCAGCCCCAGCATTTT
CATSAGGGSNQPQHF
>TRBJ2-3|TRBD2|TRBV13|NA
TGTGCCAGCAGCTTATTAGGCCTAGCGGGGGCCCAAGGAGATACGCAGTATTTT
CASSLLGLAGAQGDTQYF
>TRBJ1-1|NA|TRBV6-6|NA
TGTGCCAGCAGCACCGTAGGAGCGGACACTGAAGCTTTCTTT
CASSTVGADTEAFF
>TRBJ2-7|NA|TRBV6-1|many
TGTGCCAGCAGTGAAGTGGGCGAGCAGTACTTC
CASSEVGEQYF
>TRBJ2-1|TRBD1|TRBV7-2|NA
TGTGCCAGCAGCTCAGTTGACAGGGGGGGACGTAATGAGCAGTTCTTC
CASSSVDRGGRNEQFF